A selection of T cell receptor beta chains follows, all from one sample in a study of breast tumors, draining lymph nodes, adjacent tissues. One entry per CDR3 protein results from TCRdb running MiXCR on the multiplex PCR reads. This sample yields about 230,000 distinct CDR3 sequences, of which about 30% are seen a single time; about 1.4% belongs to the top ten. The sequencing sample was made of axillary lymph node tissue. Source of these receptors: a female donor with breast cancer. Some clones in this sample may be carry-over from other donors' samples. CDR3s include the opening cysteine and the closing phenylalanine or tryptophan. Fields, in order: CDR3 protein, CDR3 DNA, D gene, J gene, V gene, clone size. A D gene is named only where the DNA matches it firmly. Size is stated for part of the rows, as once, few or many counts, or as a class when the clone is expanded.

CDR3 protein: CASSSRASGELFF
CDR3 DNA: TGTGCCAGCAGCTCTAGAGCGTCCGGGGAGCTGTTTTTT
D gene: -
J gene: TRBJ2-2
V gene: TRBV3-1
clone size: many

CDR3 protein: CASSYSRGGSSYEQYF
CDR3 DNA: TGTGCCAGCAGTTACTCCAGGGGAGGGTCGTCCTACGAGCAGTACTTC
D gene: -
J gene: TRBJ2-7
V gene: TRBV6-5
clone size: many

CDR3 protein: CASSLWTSGLYF
CDR3 DNA: TGTGCCAGCAGTCTCTGGACTAGCGGGTTGTATTTT
D gene: TRBD2
J gene: TRBJ2-3
V gene: TRBV28
clone size: many

CDR3 protein: CASSVGQGKLFF
CDR3 DNA: TGTGCCAGCAGCGTAGGACAGGGGAAACTGTTTTTT
D gene: TRBD1
J gene: TRBJ1-4
V gene: TRBV7-3
clone size: -

CDR3 protein: CSAAAGTGLGYTF
CDR3 DNA: TGCAGTGCTGCCGCCGGGACAGGGCTTGGCTACACCTTC
D gene: TRBD1
J gene: TRBJ1-2
V gene: TRBV20-1
clone size: many

CDR3 protein: CASSSGPSGRPQIDTQYF
CDR3 DNA: TGTGCCAGCAGCTCCGGGCCTAGCGGGAGGCCACAGATAGATACGCAGTATTTT
D gene: TRBD2
J gene: TRBJ2-3
V gene: TRBV7-2
clone size: many

CDR3 protein: CSAAQGISNTGELFF
CDR3 DNA: TGCAGTGCCGCACAGGGCATTTCGAACACCGGGGAGCTGTTTTTT
D gene: -
J gene: TRBJ2-2
V gene: TRBV20-1
clone size: -

CDR3 protein: CASSTSSGRTRQETQYF
CDR3 DNA: TGTGCCAGTAGTACTTCTAGCGGGAGGACCCGCCAAGAGACCCAGTACTTC
D gene: TRBD2
J gene: TRBJ2-5
V gene: TRBV19
clone size: -

CDR3 protein: CASSLSGFTQYF
CDR3 DNA: TGTGCCAGCAGCTTATCGGGGTTTACGCAGTATTTT
D gene: -
J gene: TRBJ2-3
V gene: TRBV13
clone size: many

CDR3 protein: CATSRGTSGRGELFF
CDR3 DNA: TGTGCCACCAGCAGGGGGACTAGCGGGCGTGGGGAGCTGTTTTTT
D gene: TRBD2
J gene: TRBJ2-2
V gene: TRBV15
clone size: many

CDR3 protein: CASSLVTGSNQPQHF
CDR3 DNA: TGTGCCAGCAGTTTAGTGACAGGGAGCAATCAGCCCCAGCATTTT
D gene: TRBD1
J gene: TRBJ1-5
V gene: TRBV28
clone size: many

CDR3 protein: CASRPKGETQYF
CDR3 DNA: TGTGCCAGCAGGCCCAAGGGAGAGACTCAGTACTTC
D gene: -
J gene: TRBJ2-5
V gene: TRBV2
clone size: few

CDR3 protein: CASRAAREETQYF
CDR3 DNA: TGCGCCAGCAGGGCGGCCAGGGAAGAGACCCAGTACTTC
D gene: -
J gene: TRBJ2-5
V gene: TRBV5-1
clone size: many

CDR3 protein: CASSLVGAYVLTF
CDR3 DNA: TGTGCCAGCAGCTTAGTTGGCGCCTACGTCCTGACTTTC
D gene: -
J gene: TRBJ2-6
V gene: TRBV11-2
clone size: once

CDR3 protein: CASSQGTQNTEAFF
CDR3 DNA: TGCGCCAGCAGCCAAGGGACACAGAACACTGAAGCTTTCTTT
D gene: -
J gene: TRBJ1-1
V gene: TRBV4-1
clone size: few

CDR3 protein: CASSARDRVYGYTF
CDR3 DNA: TGTGCCAGCAGTGCCCGGGACAGGGTTTATGGCTACACCTTC
D gene: TRBD1
J gene: TRBJ1-2
V gene: TRBV25-1
clone size: many

CDR3 protein: CASSLSAGPGSGNTIYF
CDR3 DNA: TGTGCCAGCTCACTCTCAGCAGGGCCGGGGTCTGGAAACACCATATATTTT
D gene: -
J gene: TRBJ1-3
V gene: TRBV9
clone size: -

CDR3 protein: CASSPNPYEQYF
CDR3 DNA: TGTGCCAGCAGCCCTAACCCTTACGAGCAGTACTTC
D gene: -
J gene: TRBJ2-7
V gene: TRBV7-2
clone size: many

CDR3 protein: CASSVSGLANEQSF
CDR3 DNA: TGTGCCAGCAGCGTCTCCGGACTAGCGAATGAGCAGTCCTTC
D gene: TRBD2
J gene: TRBJ2-1
V gene: TRBV9
clone size: few

CDR3 protein: CASKDLGGRYGYTF
CDR3 DNA: TGTGCCAGTAAAGACCTTGGAGGGCGATATGGCTACACCTTC
D gene: -
J gene: TRBJ1-2
V gene: TRBV19
clone size: many

CDR3 protein: CASSSGGVTGANVLTF
CDR3 DNA: TGTGCCAGCAGCTCGGGTGGGGTAACTGGGGCCAACGTCCTGACTTTC
D gene: -
J gene: TRBJ2-6
V gene: TRBV5-5
clone size: -

CDR3 protein: CASRSIQGPSPSGANVLTF
CDR3 DNA: TGTGCCAGCAGGTCCATACAGGGTCCTTCCCCCTCTGGGGCCAACGTCCTGACTTTC
D gene: -
J gene: TRBJ2-6
V gene: TRBV28
clone size: -

CDR3 protein: CATSRDTSRSQHF
CDR3 DNA: TGTGCCACCAGCAGAGATACAAGCCGGTCCCAGCATTTT
D gene: -
J gene: TRBJ1-5
V gene: TRBV15
clone size: -

CDR3 protein: CATSDRDWNNETQYF
CDR3 DNA: TGTGCCACCAGTGACCGGGACTGGAACAATGAGACCCAGTACTTC
D gene: -
J gene: TRBJ2-5
V gene: TRBV24-1
clone size: -

CDR3 protein: CASSPVGGSTDTQYF
CDR3 DNA: TGTGCCAGCAGCCCCGTGGGGGGATCCACAGATACGCAGTATTTT
D gene: -
J gene: TRBJ2-3
V gene: TRBV11-1
clone size: many

CDR3 protein: CASSLVGGPIYNEQFF
CDR3 DNA: TGTGCCAGCAGCTTGGTGGGGGGACCAATTTACAATGAGCAGTTCTTC
D gene: -
J gene: TRBJ2-1
V gene: TRBV5-6
clone size: many

CDR3 protein: CATSDFSREEQETQYF
CDR3 DNA: TGTGCCACCAGTGATTTTTCTAGAGAGGAGCAAGAGACCCAGTACTTC
D gene: -
J gene: TRBJ2-5
V gene: TRBV24-1
clone size: -

CDR3 protein: CASSSPGPAHEQFF
CDR3 DNA: TGTGCCAGCAGTAGTCCTGGCCCGGCGCATGAGCAGTTCTTC
D gene: -
J gene: TRBJ2-1
V gene: TRBV12-3/TRBV12-4
clone size: once

CDR3 protein: CASRGQGNIQYF
CDR3 DNA: TGCGCCAGCAGGGGACAGGGTAACATTCAGTACTTC
D gene: TRBD1
J gene: TRBJ2-4
V gene: TRBV4-1
clone size: many

CDR3 protein: CATTEGTGMGFTF
CDR3 DNA: TGTGCCACCACCGAAGGGACAGGGATGGGCTTCACCTTC
D gene: TRBD1
J gene: TRBJ1-2
V gene: TRBV24-1
clone size: many

CDR3 protein: CASSGADGDENIQYF
CDR3 DNA: TGTGCCAGCAGTGGGGCGGATGGGGATGAAAACATTCAGTACTTC
D gene: -
J gene: TRBJ2-4
V gene: TRBV25-1
clone size: many

CDR3 protein: CASSYPGQGSYEQYF
CDR3 DNA: TGTGCCAGCAGTTACCCGGGACAGGGGTCCTACGAGCAGTACTTC
D gene: TRBD1
J gene: TRBJ2-7
V gene: TRBV6-6
clone size: -

CDR3 protein: CASPGGKRTPGQSANSPLHF
CDR3 DNA: TGTGCCAGCCCTGGGGGGAAGCGGACTCCGGGACAATCAGCGAATTCACCCCTCCACTTT
D gene: -
J gene: TRBJ1-6
V gene: TRBV9
clone size: -

CDR3 protein: CASSLLQGAEAFF
CDR3 DNA: TGCGCCAGCAGCTTACTCCAGGGGGCTGAAGCTTTCTTT
D gene: TRBD1
J gene: TRBJ1-1
V gene: TRBV5-1
clone size: few

CDR3 protein: CASSPGTVYEQYF
CDR3 DNA: TGTGCCAGCAGCCCCGGGACAGTATACGAGCAGTACTTC
D gene: TRBD1
J gene: TRBJ2-7
V gene: TRBV7-2
clone size: many

CDR3 protein: CAWSWGADTQYF
CDR3 DNA: TGTGCCTGGAGTTGGGGGGCAGATACGCAGTATTTT
D gene: -
J gene: TRBJ2-3
V gene: TRBV30
clone size: many

CDR3 protein: CATGQGAFYEQYF
CDR3 DNA: TGTGCCACTGGACAGGGGGCCTTCTACGAGCAGTACTTC
D gene: TRBD1
J gene: TRBJ2-7
V gene: TRBV10-3
clone size: few

CDR3 protein: CASSELQDYGYTF
CDR3 DNA: TGTGCCAGCAGTGAACTACAGGACTATGGCTACACCTTC
D gene: -
J gene: TRBJ1-2
V gene: TRBV6-1
clone size: -

CDR3 protein: CATSDFWTGISNEQFF
CDR3 DNA: TGTGCCACCAGTGATTTTTGGACAGGGATTTCCAATGAGCAGTTCTTC
D gene: TRBD1
J gene: TRBJ2-1
V gene: TRBV24-1
clone size: many

CDR3 protein: CASSFIGVGNQPQHF
CDR3 DNA: TGTGCCAGCAGTTTTATCGGGGTAGGGAATCAGCCCCAGCATTTT
D gene: -
J gene: TRBJ1-5
V gene: TRBV28
clone size: -

CDR3 protein: CASSRMIWGDEQFF
CDR3 DNA: TGCGCCAGCAGCCGGATGATTTGGGGGGATGAGCAGTTCTTC
D gene: -
J gene: TRBJ2-1
V gene: TRBV5-1
clone size: many